The T cell receptor (beta chain) under discussion was sequenced for a study of shared T cell receptors in the human thymus. Data came from immunoSEQ multiplex PCR; TCRdb stores just in-frame clones and leaves some out. The sample contains about 710,000 clones, around 87% of which appear only once. These data were also filed under a second study, of human thymus T cells. That source notes: Those donating were healthy Finnish infants in corrective surgery for congenital heart defects. Resections removed during corrective heart surgery provided the thymus tissue used. Biased V and J segment usage appeared in thymus and peripheral blood. As related research reported, thymic repertoires overlapped highly among unrelated individuals.

The sequence was collected from a boy in the first two years of life with a congenital heart defect. The sequencing sample was made of thymocytes.

CDR3 in DNA: TGTGCCAGCAGCTTATCAGCCGGGACAGGGAATAACGAGCAGTACTTC. This sequence encodes CASSLSAGTGNNEQYF. The gene calls are TRBV7-2 and TRBJ2-7; 9 bases line up with TRBD1. The CDR3 has 16 residues. Germline CDR1 reads SGHTA; CDR2 reads FQGNSA. Unmatched junction bases numbered 10, after V lost 2 bases and J lost 5 bases.